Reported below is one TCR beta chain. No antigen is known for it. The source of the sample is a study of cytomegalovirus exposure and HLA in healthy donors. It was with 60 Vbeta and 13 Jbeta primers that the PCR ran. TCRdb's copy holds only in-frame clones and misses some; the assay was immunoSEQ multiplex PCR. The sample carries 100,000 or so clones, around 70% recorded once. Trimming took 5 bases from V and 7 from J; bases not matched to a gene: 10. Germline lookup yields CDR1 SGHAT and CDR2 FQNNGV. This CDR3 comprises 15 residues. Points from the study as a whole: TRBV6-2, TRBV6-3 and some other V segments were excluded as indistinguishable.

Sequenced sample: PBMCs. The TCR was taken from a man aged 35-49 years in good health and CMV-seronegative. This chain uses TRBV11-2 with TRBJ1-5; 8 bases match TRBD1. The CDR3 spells CASSTSGGVGQPQHF. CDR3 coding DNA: TGTGCCAGCAGCACCTCAGGGGGCGTAGGCCAGCCCCAGCATTTT.